Presented here are 26 T cell receptor beta chains from one specimen sequenced in a study of ipilimumab plus nivolumab after autologous stem cell transplantation. Sequencing used immunoSEQ multiplex PCR; TCRdb keeps in-frame clones, though not all of them. The sample holds tens of thousands of clones; about 82% are singletons and the top ten take 5.2%. The material sequenced was PBMCs, taken in a trial of ipilimumab plus nivolumab as post-transplant consolidation. The receptors were sampled from a male donor with diffuse large B-cell lymphoma.

The V gene is TRBV30, the J gene TRBJ1-4; D remains ambiguous. Germline lookup yields CDR1 GTSNPN and CDR2 SVGIG (reference sequence). Trimming pared 3 bases from V and 5 bases from J, leaving 13 bases between. The CDR3 covers 14 residues. This CDR3 reads CAWSRRELNEKLFF. CDR3 in DNA: TGTGCCTGGAGCCGACGGGAGTTAAATGAAAAACTGTTTTTT.

The CDR3 sequence is CASRRDIAGWETQYF. In DNA form, the CDR3 reads TGTGCCAGCAGGAGAGATATAGCGGGGTGGGAGACCCAGTACTTC. V gene TRBV6-1 combines with J gene TRBJ2-5; 8 bases align to TRBD2. Per germline, CDR1 MNHNS and CDR2 SASEGT. Germline trimming cut 6 bases from V and 5 bases from J; bases unmatched to any gene: 11. The CDR3 spans 15 residues.

The rearrangement uses TRBV19 and TRBJ2-1; D uncertain. With 2 bases removed from V and 9 bases from J, the gap between germline ends came to 8 bases. The V gene's germline CDR1 is LNHDA and CDR2 SQIVND (reference sequence). This CDR3 is built from 12 residues. As DNA, the CDR3 is TGTGCCAGTAGTATACTCAGAGGTGAGCAGTTCTTC. This translates into CASSILRGEQFF.

J is TRBJ1-2 and V is TRBV6-5, with 7 bases that match TRBD1. The length of the CDR3 is 13 residues. The J segment lost 0 bases and the V segment lost 6 bases, leaving 1 base of the junction unmatched. Germline lookup yields CDR1 MNHEY and CDR2 SVGAGI. In nucleotides, the CDR3 is TGTGCCAGCAGAGGGACAGCTAACTATGGCTACACCTTC. As protein: CASRGTANYGYTF.

This rearrangement joins TRBV6-5 to TRBJ1-1; D is uncertain. V shed 6 bases and J shed 4 bases, with 12 bases lying between them. CDR1 is MNHEY, CDR2 SVGAGI, per germline. The CDR3 extends over 13 amino acids. The CDR3 loop reads CASSLTGGTEAFF. The CDR3 nucleotides are TGTGCCAGCAGCCTCACGGGTGGCACTGAAGCTTTCTTT.

The gene calls are TRBV19 and TRBJ2-5; 11 nucleotides match TRBD1. Trimming took 6 bases from V and 9 from J; bases not matched to a gene: 9. The CDR3 loop spans 14 amino acids. The germline CDR1 and CDR2 sequences are LNHDA and SQIVND (reference sequence). The CDR3 reads CASRAGTGGAAQYF. CDR3 DNA: TGTGCCAGTAGGGCCGGGACAGGGGGAGCGGCCCAGTACTTC.

The CDR3 loop is CASSPRGTNSGNTIYF. The CDR3 DNA reads as TGTGCCAGCAGCCCCCGGGGCACAAATTCTGGAAACACCATATATTTT. The chain carries TRBV7-2 and TRBJ1-3; D possibly corresponds to TRBD1 (5 bases). CDR3 length: 16 amino acids. Germline V gives CDR1 SGHTA, CDR2 FQGNSA. V was shortened by 5 bases and J by 1 base, with 15 bases between the two germline ends.

The J gene is TRBJ1-6, the V gene TRBV6-5; weak D call: TRBD1 (6 bases). Looked up from germline, CDR1 is MNHEY and CDR2 is SVGAGI. The CDR3 length is 14 residues. The V and J ends lost 6 bases and 8 bases respectively, with 14 bases between them. The CDR3 DNA reads as TGTGCCAGCAGCCGGACAGCTGACTATTCACCCCTCCACTTT. It codes for CASSRTADYSPLHF.

The chain has TRBV5-4 and TRBJ1-2; D unresolved. V lost 0 bases to trimming and J lost 5 bases, with 11 bases between them. The CDR3 totals 14 residues. Germline V gene lookup returns CDR1 SGHNT and CDR2 YYREEE (reference sequence). This chain's CDR3 is CASSLGYSKYGYTF. DNA for the CDR3: TGTGCCAGCAGCTTGGGATACAGCAAATATGGCTACACCTTC. The full variable domain, its missing parts supplied by reference TRBV5-4 and TRBJ1-2, is ETGVTQSPTHLIKTRGQQVTLRCSSQSGHNTVSWYQQALGQGPQFIFQYYREEENGRGNFPPRFSGLQFPNYSSELNVNALELDDSALYLCASSLGYSKYGYTFGSGTRLTVV.

The chain joins TRBV29-1 to TRBJ1-6, with 9 bases aligning to TRBD1. The CDR3 has 15 amino acids. CDR1 and CDR2 from the germline V gene are SQVTM and ANQGSEA. J lost 9 bases, V lost 3 bases, and 9 bases had no gene match. The chain's CDR3 is CSVDLPGQGGSPLHF. The CDR3 region has the DNA TGCAGCGTTGATTTACCGGGACAGGGAGGTTCACCCCTCCACTTT. The entire variable domain, with the rest obtained from reference TRBV29-1 and TRBJ1-6, is as follows: SAVISQKPSRDICQRGTSLTIQCQVDSQVTMMFWYRQQPGQSLTLIATANQGSEATYESGFVIDKFPISRPNLTFSTLTVSNMSPEDSSIYLCSVDLPGQGGSPLHFGNGTRLTVT.

This chain joins TRBV11-2 and TRBJ1-5; 9 positions match TRBD1. Trimming took 2 bases from V and 5 from J; bases not matched to a gene: 4. There are 15 residues in the CDR3. In germline, CDR1 is SGHAT, CDR2 FQNNGV. CDR3 region: CASSLRQGGDQPQHF. CDR3 sequence (DNA): TGTGCCAGCAGCTTACGACAGGGGGGGGATCAGCCCCAGCATTTT.

The J gene is TRBJ2-3, the V gene TRBV6-1, with a tentative D call TRBD1 (6 bases). Deletions cut 6 bases from V and 1 base from J, with 11 bases between. The length of the CDR3 is 14 residues. CDR1 and CDR2 from the germline V gene are MNHNS and SASEGT. CDR3 DNA sequence: TGTGCCAGCAGATTACAGGGAGGCACAGATACGCAGTATTTT. It is translated as CASRLQGGTDTQYF.

The chain has TRBV12-5 and TRBJ2-7, with a weak D call TRBD1 (6 bases). Per the germline V gene, CDR1 is LGHNT and CDR2 is FRNRAP. Trimming stripped 1 base from V and 6 bases from J, with 10 bases between. CDR3 length: 13 amino acids. CDR3 sequence: CASGLDRVGEQYF. The CDR3 bases are TGTGCTAGTGGTTTGGACAGGGTCGGCGAGCAGTACTTC.

The chain couples TRBV30 to TRBJ1-6; a weak D match, TRBD1 (6 bases). V dropped 1 base and J dropped 9 bases, with 10 bases sitting between them. Per germline, CDR1 GTSNPN and CDR2 SVGIG (reference sequence). The CDR3 loop spans 13 amino acids. The CDR3 bases are TGTGCCTGGAGTGCCGGGACACTTTCACCCCTCCACTTT. It specifies CAWSAGTLSPLHF.

V usage is TRBV7-8 and J usage is TRBJ1-3, with TRBD1 as a possible D gene (5 bases). Germline CDR1 and CDR2: SGHVS and FQNEAQ. CDR3 length: 15 amino acids. V was cut by 1 base and J by 0 bases, with 7 bases left in between. CDR3 protein: CASSLVGHSGNTIYF. As DNA, the CDR3 is TGTGCCAGCAGCTTAGTAGGACACTCTGGAAACACCATATATTTT.

The gene calls are TRBV11-2 and TRBJ2-5; the D is unclear. In germline, CDR1 is SGHAT, CDR2 FQNNGV. Deletions cut 3 bases from V and 2 bases from J, with 7 bases between. CDR3 length equals 13 residues. DNA of the CDR3: TGTGCCAGCAGCTTTGCGAGACAAGAGACCCAGTACTTC. As protein: CASSFARQETQYF.

CDR3 amino acids: CASSEIDRNYGYTF. For the CDR3, the DNA is TGTGCCAGCAGTGAAATAGACCGTAACTATGGCTACACCTTC. The rearrangement links TRBV28 to TRBJ1-2; D is uncertain. CDR3 length: 14 residues. Per germline, CDR1 MDHEN and CDR2 SYDVKM. Deletions cut 5 bases from V and 1 base from J, with 11 bases between.

This clone is labeled as large. The chain employs TRBV27 and TRBJ1-2; D ambiguous. V lost 2 bases, J lost 4 bases, and 14 bases lay in between. This CDR3 comprises 15 residues. In germline, CDR1 is MNHEY, CDR2 SMNVEV (reference sequence). The CDR3 is CASSLSVGSLYGYTF. Here the CDR3 DNA reads TGTGCCAGCAGTTTAAGCGTCGGTTCCCTCTATGGCTACACCTTC.

This clone was seen a handful of times. The rearrangement links TRBV6-1 to TRBJ2-5, with TRBD2 matching over 7 bases. Losses at the gene ends were 7 bases for V and 3 bases for J; bases not matched to a gene: 11. The CDR3 covers 15 residues. Germline V gene sequence: CDR1 MNHNS, CDR2 SASEGT. The CDR3 region has the DNA TGTGCCAGCATGTGGGACTACTTGCTAAAAGAGACCCAGTACTTC. Protein: CASMWDYLLKETQYF.

This chain uses TRBV2 with TRBJ2-7, with 9 bases identical to TRBD2. Germline trimming cut 7 bases from V and 6 bases from J; bases unmatched to any gene: 7. Germline CDR1 reads SNHLY; CDR2 reads FYNNEI. CDR3 size: 13 residues. CDR3 protein: CASIQKRGAEQYF. CDR3 sequence (DNA): TGTGCCAGCATCCAAAAGCGGGGGGCCGAGCAGTACTTC.

The chain joins TRBV5-1 to TRBJ2-1; possible D gene TRBD2, 6 bases. This CDR3 spans 14 amino acids. CDR1 is SGHRS, CDR2 YFSETQ, per germline. Between the trimmed V and J ends, which lost 0 bases and 6 bases, there was a span of 10 bases. The CDR3 spells CASSLELAANEQFF. For the CDR3, the DNA is TGCGCCAGCAGCTTGGAACTAGCCGCCAATGAGCAGTTCTTC.

This clone appeared a few times. V and J are TRBV4-3 and TRBJ1-5; 10 bases map to TRBD1. Germline values: CDR1 LGHNA, CDR2 YSLEER. The CDR3 contains 16 residues. The junction had 4 bases not matched to a gene; V was cut back by 0 bases and J by 5 bases. The CDR3 sequence: CASSQDRQGAYQPQHF. CDR3 nucleotides: TGCGCCAGCAGCCAAGATAGACAGGGGGCCTATCAGCCCCAGCATTTT.

The chain links TRBV18 to TRBJ2-2; maybe TRBD1 (5 bases). CDR3 length: 16 amino acids. CDR1 is KGHSH, CDR2 LQKENI, per germline. V lost 5 bases and J lost 2, with 15 bases in between. CDR3 coding DNA: TGTGCCAGCTCAAGGGGTTTGGCACTTAACACCGGGGAGCTGTTTTTT. Amino acid sequence: CASSRGLALNTGELFF.

The chain has TRBV18 and TRBJ2-5; D ambiguous. From germline, CDR1 is KGHSH and CDR2 LQKENI. The CDR3 sequence is 14 residues long. Deletions cut 2 bases from V and 3 bases from J, with 10 bases between. The CDR3 nucleotides read TGTGCCAGCTCACCAAACAACTTTAAAGAGACCCAGTACTTC. It yields the protein CASSPNNFKETQYF. The whole variable domain, filled in from reference TRBV18 and TRBJ2-5, reads NAGVMQNPRHLVRRRGQEARLRCSPMKGHSHVYWYRQLPEEGLKFMVYLQKENIIDESGMPKERFSAEFPKEGPSILRIQQVVRGDSAAYFCASSPNNFKETQYFGPGTRLLVL.

As DNA, the CDR3 is TGTGCCAGCAGCCAACCCCCGAGCGGCTCTGGAAACACCATATATTTT. Translating gives CASSQPPSGSGNTIYF. The chain joins TRBV16 to TRBJ1-3; D remains ambiguous. V was clipped by 2 bases and J by 0 bases, with 11 bases between them. CDR1 is KGHSY and CDR2 is FQNENV in the germline V gene. The CDR3 has 16 amino acids.

The chain carries TRBV5-1 and TRBJ2-7; the D is unclear. Germline values: CDR1 SGHRS, CDR2 YFSETQ. V lost 4 bases and J 2 bases, leaving 10 bases between the germline ends. The CDR3 is made up of 13 amino acids. The CDR3 bases are TGCGCCAGCAGCCCAGTCGCTACCTACGAGCAGTACTTC. Translation: CASSPVATYEQYF.